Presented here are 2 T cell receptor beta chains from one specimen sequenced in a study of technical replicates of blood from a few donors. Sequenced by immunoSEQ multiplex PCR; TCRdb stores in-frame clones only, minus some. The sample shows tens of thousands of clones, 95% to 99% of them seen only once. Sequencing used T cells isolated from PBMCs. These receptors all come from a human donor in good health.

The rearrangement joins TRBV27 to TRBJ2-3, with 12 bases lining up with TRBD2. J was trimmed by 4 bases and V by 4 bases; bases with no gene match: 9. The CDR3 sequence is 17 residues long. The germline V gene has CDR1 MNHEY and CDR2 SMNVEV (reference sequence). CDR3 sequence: CASSWGTSGRISDTQYF. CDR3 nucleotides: TGTGCCAGCAGTTGGGGGACTAGCGGGCGAATCTCAGATACGCAGTATTTT.

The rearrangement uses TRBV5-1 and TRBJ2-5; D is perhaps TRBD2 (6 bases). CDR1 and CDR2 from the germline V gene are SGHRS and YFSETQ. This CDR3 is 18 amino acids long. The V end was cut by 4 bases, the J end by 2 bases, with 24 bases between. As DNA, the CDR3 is TGCGCCAGCAGCGCTAATAACCACGGAATAGCGGTTCAAGAGACCCAGTACTTC. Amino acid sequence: CASSANNHGIAVQETQYF.